The TCR beta chain under discussion was sequenced for a study of T cell changes during pregnancy in multiple sclerosis. Germline values: CDR1 SEHNR, CDR2 FQNEAQ (reference sequence). V lost 4 bases and J lost 5, with 14 bases in between. There are 15 residues in the CDR3. The repertoire was sequenced with immunoSEQ multiplex PCR; TCRdb's copy has only in-frame clones and lacks some. This table has 65,000 to 90,000 clones, approximately 92% appearing once. V and J are TRBV7-9 and TRBJ1-4; D is unclear. The sequence derives from a female donor in good health, enrolled as a control in a pregnancy study. The sample in question was peripheral blood, obtained in the third trimester of pregnancy. CDR3 in amino acids: CASSSAGGKNEKLFF. The CDR3 DNA sequence: TGTGCCAGCAGCTCTGCGGGTGGTAAAAATGAAAAACTGTTTTTT.